This T cell receptor (beta chain) originates from a study of T cells in Graves' hyperthyroidism and ophthalmopathy. The table lists this clonotype with a few counts. Its antigen remains unidentified. There were TCR beta CDR3 regions amplified from RNA transcripts. The HTBI set primed first-round TCR CDR3 RT-PCR. From the multiplex PCR reads, TCRdb called clonotypes with MiXCR, one entry per CDR3 protein. The sample gives roughly 740,000 distinct CDR3 sequences, 15% to 20% of which show up once; 8.4% is in the top ten. The CDR3 contains 12 residues. The ends were cut back, 5 bases at V and 11 bases at J, with 14 bases in the middle. Germline CDR1 and CDR2: SEHNR and FQNEAQ (reference sequence). Whole-study findings and limits: In blood, most of the thyroid clonotypes expanded above 0.001 were also present.

Patients counted as stable if ophthalmopathy did not develop within 18 months. Each diagnosis drew on symptoms, thyroxine, TRAb, thyroid ultrasound and orbital computed tomography findings. Over 9 ml of fresh peripheral blood supplied the PBMCs. This chain uses TRBV7-9 with TRBJ2-3; D not certain. Sequenced: blood. The clonotype originates from a man between 18 and 29 years old with Graves' hyperthyroidism. The CDR3 here is CASSRGPTEQYF. The CDR3 nucleotides read TGTGCCAGCAGCCGAGGACCTACAGAGCAGTATTTT. The full variable domain, rest sourced from reference TRBV7-9 and TRBJ2-3, is DTGVSQNPRHKITKRGQNVTFRCDPISEHNRLYWYRQTLGQGPEFLTYFQNEAQLEKSRLLSDRFSAERPKGSFSTLEIQRTEQGDSAMYLCASSRGPTEQYFGPGTRLTVL.